The present TCR beta chain was sequenced within a study of blood T cell repertoires in COVID-19. Study at large: The origin of the acute and convalescent COVID-19 samples was the United States, Italy and Spain. In each case, the material was cDNA or gDNA derived from T cells, B-cell-depleted T cells, or PBMCs.

Self-reported history from a screening survey and questionnaire set each donor's cohort. With V trimmed by 3 bases and J by 3 bases, 5 bases remained unmatched. Per the germline V gene, CDR1 is MNHEY and CDR2 is SMNVEV (reference sequence). The CDR3 has 16 residues. Authors' processing steps: How many nucleated cells were present was estimated from reference gene primer amplification. This table comes from immunoSEQ multiplex PCR, and its TCRdb copy is limited to in-frame clones, with some not included. The V and J calls and clone size come from that table; D and trimming were worked out from the DNA. The sample shows 320,000 or so clones, over 70% of them seen only once.

Sequenced sample: PBMCs or T cells enriched from blood (not recorded which). V and J are TRBV27 and TRBJ1-5, with 10 bases aligning to TRBD1. The TCR originated in a young man who had recovered from COVID-19. The CDR3 nucleotides are TGTGCCAGCAGTTTGGGACAGGGGTCCCACAATCAGCCCCAGCATTTT. Translated: CASSLGQGSHNQPQHF.